These 7 T cell receptor beta chains were sequenced from one sample in a study of blood T cell repertoires in COVID-19. Here immunoSEQ multiplex PCR was the method, and the copy in TCRdb shows in-frame clones only, minus some. Of under 150,000 clones listed, just over 75% are singletons. The specimen sequenced was peripheral blood. Receptors were obtained from a human donor in a cohort sampled during active COVID-19.

The genes are TRBV19 and TRBJ1-5; 7 bases line up with TRBD1. V lost 3 bases, J lost 7 bases, and 9 bases stayed unmatched. Germline CDR1 and CDR2: LNHDA and SQIVND (reference sequence). The CDR3 runs to 15 residues. The CDR3, as DNA: TGTGCCAGTAGTATGGGGACAGACCCCAGGCAGCCCCAGCATTTT. It codes for CASSMGTDPRQPQHF.

The chain couples TRBV5-1 to TRBJ2-7; 8 bases line up with TRBD1. Germline V gene lookup returns CDR1 SGHRS and CDR2 YFSETQ. V lost 4 bases, J lost 4 bases, and 10 bases stayed unmatched. The CDR3 length is 15 residues. The CDR3 loop reads CASSHGQGAAYEQYF. The CDR3 DNA sequence: TGCGCCAGCAGCCACGGGCAGGGGGCCGCGTACGAGCAGTACTTC.

The chain recombines TRBV11-2 with TRBJ2-2; weak D call: TRBD1 (6 bases). This CDR3 is 16 amino acids long. Germline lookup yields CDR1 SGHAT and CDR2 FQNNGV. V lost 2 bases to trimming and J lost 1 base, with 11 bases between them. CDR3 protein: CASSLLRDMNTGELFF. CDR3 DNA sequence: TGTGCCAGCAGCTTATTACGGGACATGAACACCGGGGAGCTGTTTTTT.

The V call is TRBV4-1, the J call TRBJ1-2; possible D gene TRBD1, 5 bases. Germline loops: CDR1 MGHRA, CDR2 YSYEKL. The CDR3 length is 15 residues. V lost 2 bases, J lost 2 bases, and 12 bases lay in between. In DNA, the CDR3 is TGCGCCAGCAGCCAATTTACGGGGGGGAACTATGGCTACACCTTC. Its protein product is CASSQFTGGNYGYTF.

This clone occurred a few times. This chain uses TRBV5-1 with TRBJ1-1, with D maybe TRBD1 (6 bases). Trimming pared 4 bases from V and 6 bases from J, leaving 19 bases between. Germline CDR1 and CDR2: SGHRS and YFSETQ. CDR3 length: 15 residues. The CDR3 nucleotides are TGCGCCAGCAGCCCACTGACAGGACCTAGGCCTGAAGCTTTCTTT. Encoded protein: CASSPLTGPRPEAFF. Together with reference TRBV5-1 and TRBJ1-1, the CDR3 gives the full variable domain: KAGVTQTPRYLIKTRGQQVTLSCSPISGHRSVSWYQQTPGQGLQFLFEYFSETQRNKGNFPGRFSGRQFSNSRSEMNVSTLELGDSALYLCASSPLTGPRPEAFFGQGTRLTVV.

This chain links TRBV2 with TRBJ2-5; a weak D match, TRBD2 (5 bases). The germline V gene has CDR1 SNHLY and CDR2 FYNNEI. Trimming took off 5 bases at V and 4 bases at J, with 11 bases between the two ends. The length of the CDR3 is 13 residues. CDR3 coding DNA: TGTGCCAGCAGTAAGGACTTAGGAGAGACCCAGTACTTC. Its protein product is CASSKDLGETQYF.

This clone has just one count. The chain is built from TRBV6-2 or TRBV6-3 and TRBJ1-6, with TRBD1 matching over 7 bases. Germline loops: CDR1 MNHEY, CDR2 SVGEGT. The V gene end was trimmed by 5 bases and the J gene end by 7 bases; junction bases not matched to a gene: 8. The CDR3 is made up of 15 amino acids. CDR3 amino acids: CASSMTGRGNSPLHF. The DNA of the CDR3 is TGTGCCAGCAGTATGACAGGGAGAGGGAATTCACCCCTCCACTTT.